This T cell receptor (beta chain) was profiled in a study of OX40 agonist ivuxolimab in advanced cancers. The protocol was immunoSEQ multiplex PCR, while the TCRdb copy is restricted to in-frame clones and leaves out a portion. The sample has 55,000 to 65,000 clones; around 82% are singletons. Autoimmune disease history or systemic immunosuppression excluded patients. Per germline, CDR1 MNHNY and CDR2 SVGAGI (reference sequence). V lost 4 bases, J lost 5 bases, and 10 bases stayed unmatched. This CDR3 region has 16 residues. This sequence joins TRBV6-6 and TRBJ2-4; 8 bases fit TRBD1. This TCR came from an adult with an advanced solid tumor such as melanoma, head and neck, liver or kidney cancer. The sample consisted of CD4+ or CD8+ T cells sorted from blood, taken in a trial of the OX40 agonist ivuxolimab. The CDR3 loop is CASSFNAAGGENIQYF. CDR3 nucleotide sequence: TGTGCCAGCAGTTTCAACGCCGCAGGGGGCGAAAACATTCAGTACTTC.